This entry lists 20 T cell receptor beta chains sequenced from one sample in a study of technical replicates of blood from several donors. Assay used: immunoSEQ multiplex PCR; TCRdb lists only in-frame clones, some missing. The repertoire holds approximately 73,000 clones, 80% to 95% seen once, with around 0.37% in the top ten. The sequencing sample was made of T cells isolated from PBMCs. These receptors were taken from a human donor in good health.

V is TRBV19 and J is TRBJ1-3; D is undetermined. CDR1 and CDR2 (germline): LNHDA, SQIVND (reference sequence). The CDR3 consists of 15 residues. V lost 1 base and J 0 bases, leaving 7 bases between the germline ends. The CDR3 spells CASSIVHGSGNTIYF. CDR3 DNA: TGTGCCAGTAGTATAGTGCACGGCTCTGGAAACACCATATATTTT.

This chain uses TRBV2 with TRBJ1-2; weak D call: TRBD1 (5 bases). Germline CDR1 is SNHLY and CDR2 is FYNNEI. This CDR3 region has 11 residues. Trimming left V 6 bases short and J 6 bases short, with 8 bases between. The CDR3 sequence: CASRQGHGYTF. Here the CDR3 DNA reads TGTGCCAGCAGGCAGGGTCATGGCTACACCTTC.

This clone was observed once. This chain joins TRBV4-1 and TRBJ2-1; D unclear. The ends were cut back, 5 bases at V and 10 bases at J, with 6 bases in the middle. The CDR3 loop spans 10 amino acids. Germline CDR1 MGHRA, CDR2 YSYEKL. The CDR3 DNA reads TGCGCCAGCAGCGGGCGAGAGCAGTTCTTC. Translated: CASSGREQFF.

The chain carries TRBV19 and TRBJ2-1; 13 nucleotides align to TRBD2. The junction had 6 bases not matched to a gene; V was cut back by 6 bases and J by 7 bases. CDR3 length equals 15 residues. Germline values: CDR1 LNHDA, CDR2 SQIVND (reference sequence). CDR3 in DNA: TGTGCCAGTAGCCCCGGGACTAGCGGGACGAATGAGCAGTTCTTC. Translated: CASSPGTSGTNEQFF. Using reference TRBV19 and TRBJ2-1 for the parts outside the CDR3, the full variable domain is DGGITQSPKYLFRKEGQNVTLSCEQNLNHDAMYWYRQDPGQGLRLIYYSQIVNDFQKGDIAEGYSVSREKKESFPLTVTSAQKNPTAFYLCASSPGTSGTNEQFFGPGTRLTVL.

Written as DNA, the CDR3 is TGCGCCAGCAGCCCCCGGGACAGGGACTATGGCTACACCTTC. It yields the protein CASSPRDRDYGYTF. The chain carries TRBV4-1 and TRBJ1-2, with 9 bases matching TRBD1. From germline, CDR1 is MGHRA and CDR2 YSYEKL. The J segment lost 3 bases and the V segment lost 4 bases, leaving 3 bases of the junction unmatched. The CDR3 extends over 14 amino acids.

The gene calls are TRBV6-5 and TRBJ1-5; D remains ambiguous. Trimming removed 4 bases at V and 5 bases at J, with 9 bases between. This CDR3 is built from 13 residues. Germline-derived CDR1 and CDR2 are MNHEY and SVGAGI. CDR3 sequence (DNA): TGTGCCAGCAGTTCAACACAGCATCAGCCCCAGCATTTT. Its protein product is CASSSTQHQPQHF.

The chain combines TRBV30 with TRBJ2-3; 10 bases are shared with TRBD2. The length of the CDR3 is 17 residues. The ends lost 0 bases at V and 4 bases at J; junction bases unmatched: 10. Per the germline V gene, CDR1 is GTSNPN and CDR2 is SVGIG (reference sequence). The CDR3 DNA reads as TGTGCCTGGAGTGTACGGAGAAGCGGGAGGGCTTCAGATACGCAGTATTTT. It codes for CAWSVRRSGRASDTQYF.

The rearrangement uses TRBV13 and TRBJ2-7, with TRBD1 identical over 7 bases. The V segment lost 5 bases and the J segment 3 bases; nucleotides outside the gene matches: 7. CDR3 length equals 14 residues. The germline V gene has CDR1 PRHDT and CDR2 FYEKMQ (reference sequence). The CDR3 sequence is CASSDLGQYYEQYF. In DNA form, the CDR3 reads TGTGCCAGCAGCGACCTGGGACAGTACTACGAGCAGTACTTC.

This clone came up a few times. This sequence joins TRBV6-5 and TRBJ1-4; D is unclear. The CDR3 sequence is 12 residues long. Germline V gene data show CDR1 as MNHEY and CDR2 as SVGAGI. The V end lost 0 bases, the J end lost 7 bases, and 3 bases lay between the germline ends. CDR3 nucleotides: TGTGCCAGCAGTTACTCCGGTGAAAAACTGTTTTTT. Residues: CASSYSGEKLFF.

This clone was counted a single time. The chain has TRBV27 and TRBJ1-5, with a possible D match to TRBD1 (6 bases). Germline loops: CDR1 MNHEY, CDR2 SMNVEV (reference sequence). The CDR3 loop spans 15 amino acids. The V end lost 1 base, the J end lost 4 bases, and 11 bases lay between the germline ends. The CDR3 region is CASSLFTGMNQPQHF. In DNA form, the CDR3 reads TGTGCCAGCAGTTTATTTACAGGGATGAATCAGCCCCAGCATTTT.

This sequence joins TRBV7-2 and TRBJ1-5; D unresolved. The germline V gene has CDR1 SGHTA and CDR2 FQGNSA. Trimming cost V 1 base and J 1 base, with 8 bases left between them. This CDR3 contains 15 residues. As DNA, the CDR3 is TGTGCCAGCAGCTTAGGAGGGATCAGCAATCAGCCCCAGCATTTT. It is translated as CASSLGGISNQPQHF.

The chain links TRBV7-6 to TRBJ2-6; 10 nucleotides agree with TRBD1. V was pared by 1 base and J by 0 bases, with 0 bases of the junction left unmatched. Germline CDR1 SGHVS, CDR2 FNYEAQ. The CDR3 is made up of 17 amino acids. CDR3 residues: CASSLGTGGSGANVLTF. The CDR3 nucleotides read TGTGCCAGCAGCTTAGGGACAGGGGGCTCTGGGGCCAACGTCCTGACTTTC. Combining the CDR3 with reference TRBV7-6 and TRBJ2-6 gives the whole variable domain GAGVSQSPRYKVTKRGQDVALRCDPISGHVSLYWYRQALGQGPEFLTYFNYEAQQDKSGLPNDRFSAERPEGSISTLTIQRTEQRDSAMYRCASSLGTGGSGANVLTFGAGSRLTVL.

The V call is TRBV9, the J call TRBJ2-1; 13 bases line up with TRBD2. CDR3 length: 16 amino acids. CDR1 is SGDLS, CDR2 YYNGEE, per germline. Trimming cost V 4 bases and J 8 bases; bases outside gene matches: 9. The CDR3 region is CASSPGTSGIADEQFF. For the CDR3, the DNA is TGTGCCAGCAGCCCGGGGACTAGCGGGATAGCGGATGAGCAGTTCTTC.

The chain couples TRBV19 to TRBJ2-5; D perhaps matches TRBD1 (7 bases). This CDR3 is 14 amino acids long. V was clipped by 1 base and J by 5 bases, with 11 bases between them. Germline V gives CDR1 LNHDA, CDR2 SQIVND (reference sequence). CDR3 DNA sequence: TGTGCCAGTAGTATAGCGGCAGGGGGGGAGACCCAGTACTTC. As protein: CASSIAAGGETQYF.

The gene calls are TRBV9 and TRBJ2-3; D is ambiguous. CDR1 is SGDLS and CDR2 is YYNGEE in the germline V gene. Deletions cut 0 bases from V and 4 bases from J, with 9 bases between. CDR3 length: 14 residues. The CDR3 here is CASSVETPADTQYF. The DNA for the CDR3 is TGTGCCAGCAGCGTAGAAACTCCGGCAGATACGCAGTATTTT.

A single count supports this clone. The rearrangement joins TRBV27 to TRBJ1-4; 9 nucleotides line up with TRBD1. The CDR3 covers 14 residues. The trim removed 6 bases at V and 8 bases at J, leaving 7 bases unmatched. The germline V gene encodes CDR1 MNHEY and CDR2 SMNVEV (reference sequence). As DNA, the CDR3 is TGTGCCAGCAGGGTAGGACAGGGGCAGGAAAAACTGTTTTTT. Amino acid sequence: CASRVGQGQEKLFF.

The gene calls are TRBV25-1 and TRBJ2-7; TRBD2 is a possible D gene (6 bases). The germline V gene has CDR1 MGHDK and CDR2 SYGVNS. Trimming removed 3 bases at V and 2 bases at J, with 11 bases between. The CDR3 is made up of 14 amino acids. CDR3 region: CASSERGVPYEQYF. The CDR3 nucleotides are TGTGCCAGCAGTGAGCGGGGAGTCCCCTACGAGCAGTACTTC.

The chain combines TRBV7-9 with TRBJ1-4, with a weak D call TRBD1 (5 bases). V lost 3 bases and J lost 5, with 10 bases in between. This CDR3 is built from 14 residues. CDR1 and CDR2 from the germline V gene are SEHNR and FQNEAQ (reference sequence). The CDR3 sequence is CASSLTAGNEKLFF. CDR3 bases: TGTGCCAGCAGCTTGACAGCCGGAAATGAAAAACTGTTTTTT.

The chain joins TRBV6-4 to TRBJ1-2; D is possibly TRBD1 (6 bases). Trimming left V 5 bases short and J 4 bases short, with 11 bases between. Germline CDR1 and CDR2: MRHNA and SNTAGT. The CDR3 extends over 13 amino acids. The CDR3 bases are TGTGCCAGCAGTCAGGACAGCTTCTATGGCTACACCTTC. This sequence encodes CASSQDSFYGYTF.

The V gene is TRBV11-2, the J gene TRBJ2-3; 9 bases agree with TRBD1. CDR3 length equals 19 residues. Germline V gives CDR1 SGHAT, CDR2 FQNNGV. Unmatched junction bases numbered 17, after V lost 5 bases and J lost 2 bases. The CDR3 region has the DNA TGTGCCAGCAGCAACCGCGGGACAGGGTTCTTTTTGCCCACAGATACGCAGTATTTT. Its translation is CASSNRGTGFFLPTDTQYF.